The source of this T cell receptor (beta chain) is a study of cytomegalovirus exposure and HLA in healthy donors. Study outcomes and limitations: Judged likely to be a sequencing artifact was a cluster of highly shared sequence variants.

Regarding this clone: Its antigen remains unknown.

Primers included in the PCR were 60 Vbeta and 13 Jbeta primers. The authors' processing: An analysis performed later counted roughly 80 million unique TCR beta chains (roughly 11 million of them shared). The data were produced by immunoSEQ multiplex PCR, yet TCRdb's version contains in-frame clones alone and is incomplete. V, J and clone size are taken as reported in that table, and D and trimming were inferred from the DNA itself. The sample holds about 160,000 clones, roughly 77% seen once. The ends lost 4 bases at V and 6 bases at J; junction bases unmatched: 12. CDR3 size: 17 residues. Germline V gene lookup returns CDR1 SGDLS and CDR2 YYNGEE.

This clonotype was obtained from a human donor in good health. Input material: PBMCs. The chain recombines TRBV9 with TRBJ2-1; 11 bases align to TRBD2. This chain's CDR3 is CASSSYSGRVPSNEQFF. The CDR3 region has the DNA TGTGCCAGCAGCTCATATAGCGGGAGGGTCCCCTCCAATGAGCAGTTCTTC.